A selection of T cell receptor beta chains follows, all from one sample in a study of blood T cell repertoires in COVID-19. The table came from immunoSEQ multiplex PCR; TCRdb's copy has only in-frame clones and leaves some out. Of approximately 210,000 clones detected, 88% appear once; the ten largest clones hold about 4.4%. The sample consisted of peripheral blood. All receptors derive from a human donor in a cohort sampled during active COVID-19. The CDR3 runs from the conserved cysteine through the conserved F or W. A D gene is named only where the DNA matches it firmly. Clone sizes are given selectively: once, few, many, or a class where the clone is expanded.

V gene: TRBV9
J gene: TRBJ2-1
clone size: .
D gene: TRBD2
CDR3 DNA: TGTGCCAGCAGCCCGGGGGCTAGCGGGATGCATGAGCAGTTCTTC
CDR3 protein: CASSPGASGMHEQFF

V gene: TRBV5-1
J gene: TRBJ2-1
clone size: .
D gene: TRBD2
CDR3 DNA: TGCGCCAGCAGCTTGGTATGGACTAGCGGAGAGCAGTTCTTC
CDR3 protein: CASSLVWTSGEQFF

V gene: TRBV6-5
J gene: TRBJ1-5
clone size: .
D gene: TRBD1
CDR3 DNA: TGTGCCAGCAGAACCGGGACAGGGATTATGCAGCCCCAGCATTTT
CDR3 protein: CASRTGTGIMQPQHF

V gene: TRBV6-5
J gene: TRBJ2-1
clone size: .
D gene: TRBD1
CDR3 DNA: TGTGCCAGCAGCCAAGACAGGGGGACCTACAATGAGCAGTTCTTC
CDR3 protein: CASSQDRGTYNEQFF

V gene: TRBV18
J gene: TRBJ1-1
clone size: .
D gene: .
CDR3 DNA: TGTGCCAGCTCACCTGTTCCGGGAGACACTGAAGCTTTCTTT
CDR3 protein: CASSPVPGDTEAFF

V gene: TRBV13
J gene: TRBJ1-5
clone size: .
D gene: .
CDR3 DNA: TGTGCCAGCAGCAGTCGGGGGTTGGGTCAGCCCCAGCATTTT
CDR3 protein: CASSSRGLGQPQHF

V gene: TRBV4-3
J gene: TRBJ1-6
clone size: .
D gene: .
CDR3 DNA: TGCGCCAGCAGCCAAGAATGGTTTAGCTCCTATAATTCACCCCTCCACTTT
CDR3 protein: CASSQEWFSSYNSPLHF

V gene: TRBV6-2/TRBV6-3
J gene: TRBJ2-6
clone size: .
D gene: .
CDR3 DNA: TGTGCCAGCAGTTACAATCTGGGGGCTGGGAACTCTGGGGCCAACGTCCTGACTTTC
CDR3 protein: CASSYNLGAGNSGANVLTF

V gene: TRBV7-2
J gene: TRBJ2-2
clone size: .
D gene: .
CDR3 DNA: TGTGCCAGCAGCTTAACGTGGCCGGGGACCGGGGAGCTGTTTTTT
CDR3 protein: CASSLTWPGTGELFF

V gene: TRBV10-3
J gene: TRBJ1-2
clone size: .
D gene: .
CDR3 DNA: TGTGCCATCAGTGAGGATCGGAACTATGGCTACACCTTC
CDR3 protein: CAISEDRNYGYTF

V gene: TRBV6-5
J gene: TRBJ1-3
clone size: .
D gene: .
CDR3 DNA: TGTGCCAGCAGCCACACCCGAACGGGAAACACCATATATTTT
CDR3 protein: CASSHTRTGNTIYF

V gene: TRBV5-6
J gene: TRBJ1-3
clone size: once
D gene: .
CDR3 DNA: TGTGCCAGCAGCTTGGCCCGGGAGTCCGGAAACACCATATATTTT
CDR3 protein: CASSLARESGNTIYF

V gene: TRBV30
J gene: TRBJ1-2
clone size: .
D gene: .
CDR3 DNA: TGTGCCTGGAGTGGCGGCAGGGGAAACTATGGCTACACCTTC
CDR3 protein: CAWSGGRGNYGYTF

V gene: TRBV18
J gene: TRBJ2-7
clone size: .
D gene: .
CDR3 DNA: TGTGCCAGCTCACATGGACAGATAATATCCTACGAGCAGTACTTC
CDR3 protein: CASSHGQIISYEQYF

V gene: TRBV6-6
J gene: TRBJ2-3
clone size: once
D gene: TRBD2
CDR3 DNA: TGTGCCAGCAGTTACGTGCGGGGGGGCACAGATACGCAGTATTTT
CDR3 protein: CASSYVRGGTDTQYF

V gene: TRBV4-1
J gene: TRBJ1-4
clone size: .
D gene: .
CDR3 DNA: TGCGCCAGCAGCTTCTCAGGCGTTGCAACTAATGAAAAACTGTTTTTT
CDR3 protein: CASSFSGVATNEKLFF

V gene: TRBV5-1
J gene: TRBJ2-3
clone size: .
D gene: TRBD2
CDR3 DNA: TGCGCCAGCACGGGACTAGCGGGACTCACAGATACGCAGTATTTT
CDR3 protein: CASTGLAGLTDTQYF

V gene: TRBV19
J gene: TRBJ1-4
clone size: .
D gene: .
CDR3 DNA: TGTGCCAGCCAAACCAGACAGAATGAAAAACTGTTTTTT
CDR3 protein: CASQTRQNEKLFF

V gene: TRBV4-2
J gene: TRBJ2-3
clone size: .
D gene: TRBD2
CDR3 DNA: TGTGCCAGCAGCCAAGTAGCGGGAAGAGATACGCAGTATTTT
CDR3 protein: CASSQVAGRDTQYF

V gene: TRBV6-5
J gene: TRBJ1-6
clone size: .
D gene: .
CDR3 DNA: TGTGCCAGCTGGGGGGGCCAGGCTAATTCACCCCTCCACTTT
CDR3 protein: CASWGGQANSPLHF

V gene: TRBV2
J gene: TRBJ1-2
clone size: .
D gene: .
CDR3 DNA: TGTGCCAGCACGTACACCCAAAACTATGGCTACACCTTC
CDR3 protein: CASTYTQNYGYTF

V gene: TRBV11-2
J gene: TRBJ2-5
clone size: .
D gene: TRBD2
CDR3 DNA: TGTGCCAGCAGCCTATCCGGGACTAGCTCCGTGGAGACCCAGTACTTC
CDR3 protein: CASSLSGTSSVETQYF

V gene: TRBV19
J gene: TRBJ2-3
clone size: few
D gene: TRBD1
CDR3 DNA: TGTGCCAGTAGTGTGGGACAGCGCACAGATACGCAGTATTTT
CDR3 protein: CASSVGQRTDTQYF

V gene: TRBV2
J gene: TRBJ2-5
clone size: .
D gene: .
CDR3 DNA: TGTGCCAGCGGGGGGGCCGCCGGGGAGACCCAGTACTTC
CDR3 protein: CASGGAAGETQYF

V gene: TRBV7-2
J gene: TRBJ2-7
clone size: .
D gene: TRBD1
CDR3 DNA: TGTGCCAGCAGCTTATACCCCGGGACAGCCTACGAGCAGTACTTC
CDR3 protein: CASSLYPGTAYEQYF

V gene: TRBV9
J gene: TRBJ2-5
clone size: .
D gene: .
CDR3 DNA: TGTGCCAGCAGCGTAGAACAACAAGAGACCCAGTACTTC
CDR3 protein: CASSVEQQETQYF

V gene: TRBV7-6
J gene: TRBJ2-2
clone size: once
D gene: TRBD1
CDR3 DNA: TGTGCCAGCAGCCCCAGACAGGGCCAGGGGACCGGGGAGCTGTTTTTT
CDR3 protein: CASSPRQGQGTGELFF

V gene: TRBV6-1
J gene: TRBJ1-5
clone size: .
D gene: TRBD1
CDR3 DNA: TGTGCCAGCAGTGAAAAAGGGACAGGGGGCTCGGGTAGCAATCAGCCCCAGCATTTT
CDR3 protein: CASSEKGTGGSGSNQPQHF

V gene: TRBV14
J gene: TRBJ2-5
clone size: .
D gene: .
CDR3 DNA: TGTGCCACCCCGACTCTGTACCAAGAGACCCAGTACTTC
CDR3 protein: CATPTLYQETQYF

V gene: TRBV29-1
J gene: TRBJ1-1
clone size: .
D gene: .
CDR3 DNA: TGCAGCGTTGCGGAAGGGGGCACTGAAGCTTTCTTT
CDR3 protein: CSVAEGGTEAFF

V gene: TRBV5-4
J gene: TRBJ2-3
clone size: few
D gene: TRBD2
CDR3 DNA: TGTGCCCAGCGGGAGGGAGGCACAGATACGCAGTATTTT
CDR3 protein: CAQREGGTDTQYF

V gene: TRBV5-6
J gene: TRBJ1-3
clone size: .
D gene: .
CDR3 DNA: TGTGCCAGCAGTCATCCGACAGACTCTGGAAACACCATATATTTT
CDR3 protein: CASSHPTDSGNTIYF

V gene: TRBV28
J gene: TRBJ2-7
clone size: once
D gene: TRBD1
CDR3 DNA: TGTGCCAGCAGTTATGGGACAGGGGTGGGCGAGCAGTACTTC
CDR3 protein: CASSYGTGVGEQYF

V gene: TRBV6-2/TRBV6-3
J gene: TRBJ2-1
clone size: .
D gene: TRBD2
CDR3 DNA: TGTGCCAGCACCCCAGGCGGCGGGAGGGTGTACAATGAGCAGTTCTTC
CDR3 protein: CASTPGGGRVYNEQFF

V gene: TRBV2
J gene: TRBJ1-5
clone size: .
D gene: TRBD1
CDR3 DNA: TGTGCCAGCAGTCCGACAGGGCTACGCAATCAGCCCCAGCATTTT
CDR3 protein: CASSPTGLRNQPQHF

V gene: TRBV5-8
J gene: TRBJ1-2
clone size: .
D gene: .
CDR3 DNA: TGTGCCAGCAGCTACGTCACAGGGCCCGGAGGCTACACCTTC
CDR3 protein: CASSYVTGPGGYTF

V gene: TRBV4-2
J gene: TRBJ2-1
clone size: .
D gene: TRBD1
CDR3 DNA: TGTGCCAGCAGCCAAGATAACAGGGGGCCGACGAGCGATGAGCAGTTCTTC
CDR3 protein: CASSQDNRGPTSDEQFF

V gene: TRBV7-9
J gene: TRBJ2-3
clone size: .
D gene: TRBD2
CDR3 DNA: TGTGCCAGCAGCTTACAGCGGGAGGGAGATACGCAGTATTTT
CDR3 protein: CASSLQREGDTQYF

V gene: TRBV5-1
J gene: TRBJ2-2
clone size: few
D gene: .
CDR3 DNA: TGCGCCAGCCGCGACGGGGGTACGAACACCGGGGAGCTGTTTTTT
CDR3 protein: CASRDGGTNTGELFF

V gene: TRBV7-9
J gene: TRBJ2-1
clone size: .
D gene: .
CDR3 DNA: TGTGCCAGCAGCCCAATGACTGGTGGCTCCTACAATGAGCAGTTCTTC
CDR3 protein: CASSPMTGGSYNEQFF

V gene: TRBV2
J gene: TRBJ2-5
clone size: once
D gene: TRBD2
CDR3 DNA: TGTGCCAGCAGTGCCAGACTAGCGGGGGGGCGGGAGACCCAGTACTTC
CDR3 protein: CASSARLAGGRETQYF

V gene: TRBV27
J gene: TRBJ2-7
clone size: .
D gene: TRBD2
CDR3 DNA: TGTGCCAGCAGTTTACGGACTAGCGGGAGCTACGAGCAGTACTTC
CDR3 protein: CASSLRTSGSYEQYF

V gene: TRBV6-5
J gene: TRBJ1-1
clone size: .
D gene: .
CDR3 DNA: TGTGCCAGCAGACGGGGGGACACCAAGAACACTGAAGCTTTCTTT
CDR3 protein: CASRRGDTKNTEAFF

V gene: TRBV3-1/TRBV3-2
J gene: TRBJ1-5
clone size: .
D gene: .
CDR3 DNA: TGTGCCAGCAGCCAAGCCCCACTTTGGGAGGGCAATCAGCCCCAGCATTTT
CDR3 protein: CASSQAPLWEGNQPQHF

V gene: TRBV6-2/TRBV6-3
J gene: TRBJ1-2
clone size: once
D gene: TRBD1
CDR3 DNA: TGTGCCAGCAGTTACTTTCGGACAGGGGGCTCGAACTATGGCTACACCTTC
CDR3 protein: CASSYFRTGGSNYGYTF

V gene: TRBV6-6
J gene: TRBJ1-1
clone size: once
D gene: TRBD1
CDR3 DNA: TGTGCCAGCAGGCCCGGGACAGGGGTGCTGAGGACTGAAGCTTTCTTT
CDR3 protein: CASRPGTGVLRTEAFF

V gene: TRBV27
J gene: TRBJ1-5
clone size: .
D gene: .
CDR3 DNA: TGTGCCAGCAGTTTATCTCAAGCGTTCGGGAGCAATCAGCCCCAGCATTTT
CDR3 protein: CASSLSQAFGSNQPQHF

V gene: TRBV9
J gene: TRBJ1-1
clone size: few
D gene: TRBD1
CDR3 DNA: TGTGCCAGCAGCGCAGGGACAGGGGATACTGAAGCTTTCTTT
CDR3 protein: CASSAGTGDTEAFF

V gene: TRBV5-6
J gene: TRBJ2-6
clone size: .
D gene: .
CDR3 DNA: TGTGCCAGCAGTTACCGGTCGTCTGGGGCCAACGTCCTGACTTTC
CDR3 protein: CASSYRSSGANVLTF